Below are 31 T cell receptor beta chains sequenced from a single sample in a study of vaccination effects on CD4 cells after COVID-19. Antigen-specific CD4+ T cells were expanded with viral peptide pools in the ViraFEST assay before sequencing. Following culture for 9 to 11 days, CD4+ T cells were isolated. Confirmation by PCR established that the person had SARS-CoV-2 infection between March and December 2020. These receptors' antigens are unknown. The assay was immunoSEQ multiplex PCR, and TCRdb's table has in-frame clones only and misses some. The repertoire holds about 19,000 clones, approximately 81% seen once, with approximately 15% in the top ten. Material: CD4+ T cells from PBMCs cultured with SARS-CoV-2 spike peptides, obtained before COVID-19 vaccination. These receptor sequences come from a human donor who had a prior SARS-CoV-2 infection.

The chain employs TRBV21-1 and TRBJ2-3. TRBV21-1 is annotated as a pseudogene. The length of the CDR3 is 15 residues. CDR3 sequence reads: CASTPFGWVTDTQYF. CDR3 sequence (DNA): TGTGCCAGCACCCCCTTTGGGTGGGTGACAGATACGCAGTATTTT.

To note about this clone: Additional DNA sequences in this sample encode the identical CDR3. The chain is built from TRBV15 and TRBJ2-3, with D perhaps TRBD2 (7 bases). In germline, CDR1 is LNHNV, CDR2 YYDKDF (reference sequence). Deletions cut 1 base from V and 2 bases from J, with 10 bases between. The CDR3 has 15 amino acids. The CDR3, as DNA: TGTGCCACCAGCAGAGGGGGGGGCCTCACAGATACGCAGTATTTT. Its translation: CATSRGGGLTDTQYF.

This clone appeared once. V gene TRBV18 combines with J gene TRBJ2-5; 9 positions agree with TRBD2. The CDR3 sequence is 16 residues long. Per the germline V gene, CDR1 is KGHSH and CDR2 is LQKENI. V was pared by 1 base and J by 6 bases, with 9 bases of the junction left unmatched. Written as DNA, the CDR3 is TGTGCCAGCTCACCACTGCTCGGACTAGCGAAGCAGACCCAGTACTTC. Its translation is CASSPLLGLAKQTQYF.

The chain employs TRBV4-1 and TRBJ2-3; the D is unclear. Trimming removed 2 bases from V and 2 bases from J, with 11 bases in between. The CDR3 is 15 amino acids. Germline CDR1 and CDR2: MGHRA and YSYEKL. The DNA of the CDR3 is TGCGCCAGCAGCCAAAACAGCCTATCCACAGATACGCAGTATTTT. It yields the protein CASSQNSLSTDTQYF.

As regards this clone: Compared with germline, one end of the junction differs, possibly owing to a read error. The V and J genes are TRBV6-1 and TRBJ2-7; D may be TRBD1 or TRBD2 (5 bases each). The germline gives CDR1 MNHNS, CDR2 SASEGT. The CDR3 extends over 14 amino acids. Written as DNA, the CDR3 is TGTGCCAGCAGGGAAGGGACGGGCCGGCTCGAGCAGTACTTC. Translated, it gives CASREGTGRLEQYF.

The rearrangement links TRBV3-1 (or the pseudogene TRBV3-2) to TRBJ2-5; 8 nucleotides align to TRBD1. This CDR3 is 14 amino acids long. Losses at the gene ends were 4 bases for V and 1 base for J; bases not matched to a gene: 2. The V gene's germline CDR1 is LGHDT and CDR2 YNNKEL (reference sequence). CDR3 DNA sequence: TGTGCCAGCAGCCTCACAGGGGGCCAAGAGACCCAGTACTTC. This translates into CASSLTGGQETQYF.

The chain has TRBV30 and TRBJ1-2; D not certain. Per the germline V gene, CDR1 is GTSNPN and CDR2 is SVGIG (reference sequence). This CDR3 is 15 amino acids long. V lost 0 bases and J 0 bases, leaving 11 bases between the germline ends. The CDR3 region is CAWSVGHLPNYGYTF. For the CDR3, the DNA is TGTGCCTGGAGTGTAGGGCACCTGCCTAACTATGGCTACACCTTC.

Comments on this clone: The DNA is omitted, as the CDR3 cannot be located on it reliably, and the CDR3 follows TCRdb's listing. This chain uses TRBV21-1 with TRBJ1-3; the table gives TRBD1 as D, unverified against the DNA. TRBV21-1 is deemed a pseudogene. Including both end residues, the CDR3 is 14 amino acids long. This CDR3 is CLTLGVASGNTIYF.

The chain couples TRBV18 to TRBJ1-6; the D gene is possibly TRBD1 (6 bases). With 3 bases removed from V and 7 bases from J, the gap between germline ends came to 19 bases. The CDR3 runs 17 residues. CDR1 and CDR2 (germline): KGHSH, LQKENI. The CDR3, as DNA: TGTGCCAGCTCACCCCAACAGCACAGGGCGGAGAATTCACCCCTCCACTTT. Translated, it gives CASSPQQHRAENSPLHF.

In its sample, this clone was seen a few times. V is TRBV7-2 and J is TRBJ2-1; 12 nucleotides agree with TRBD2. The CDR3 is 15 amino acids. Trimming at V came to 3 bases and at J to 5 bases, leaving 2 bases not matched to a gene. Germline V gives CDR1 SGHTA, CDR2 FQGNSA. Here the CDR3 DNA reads TGTGCCAGCAGCTTCGGACTAGCGGGGAACAATGAGCAGTTCTTC. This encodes CASSFGLAGNNEQFF. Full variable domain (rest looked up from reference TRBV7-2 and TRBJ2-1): GAGVSQSPSNKVTEKGKDVELRCDPISGHTALYWYRQSLGQGLEFLIYFQGNSAPDKSGLPSDRFSAERTGGSVSTLTIQRTQQEDSAVYLCASSFGLAGNNEQFFGPGTRLTVL.

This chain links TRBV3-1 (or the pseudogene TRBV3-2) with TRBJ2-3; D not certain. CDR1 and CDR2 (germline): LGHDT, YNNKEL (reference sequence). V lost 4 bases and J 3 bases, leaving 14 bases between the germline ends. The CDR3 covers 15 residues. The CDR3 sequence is CASSPTMGNTDTQYF. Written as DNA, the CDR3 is TGTGCCAGCAGCCCCACCATGGGGAATACAGATACGCAGTATTTT.

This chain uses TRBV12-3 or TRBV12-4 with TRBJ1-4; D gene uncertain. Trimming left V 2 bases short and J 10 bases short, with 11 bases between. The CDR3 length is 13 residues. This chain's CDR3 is CASSLLVLGKLFF. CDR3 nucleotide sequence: TGTGCCAGCAGTTTATTAGTTCTAGGAAAACTGTTTTTT.

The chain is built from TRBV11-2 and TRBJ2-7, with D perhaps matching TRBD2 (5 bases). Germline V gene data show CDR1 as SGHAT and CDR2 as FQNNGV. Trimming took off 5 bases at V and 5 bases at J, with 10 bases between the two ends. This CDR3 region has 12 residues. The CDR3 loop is CASSRTSHEQYF. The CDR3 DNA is TGTGCCAGCAGCCGAACTAGTCACGAGCAGTACTTC.

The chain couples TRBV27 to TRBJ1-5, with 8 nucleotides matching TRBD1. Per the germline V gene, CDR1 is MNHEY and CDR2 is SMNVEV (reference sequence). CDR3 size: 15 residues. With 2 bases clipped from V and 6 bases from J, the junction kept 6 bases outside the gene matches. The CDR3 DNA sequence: TGTGCCAGCAGTTTACGACAGGGGAAAGGTCAGCCCCAGCATTTT. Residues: CASSLRQGKGQPQHF.

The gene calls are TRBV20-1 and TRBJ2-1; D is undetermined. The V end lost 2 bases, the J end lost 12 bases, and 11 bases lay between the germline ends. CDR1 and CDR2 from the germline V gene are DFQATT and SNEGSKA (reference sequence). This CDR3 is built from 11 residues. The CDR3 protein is CSARSMGVQFF. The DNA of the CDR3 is TGCAGTGCTAGATCCATGGGTGTGCAGTTCTTC.

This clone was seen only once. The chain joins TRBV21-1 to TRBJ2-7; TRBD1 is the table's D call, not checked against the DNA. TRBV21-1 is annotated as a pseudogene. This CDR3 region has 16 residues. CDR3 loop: CASSPNSGTGGHEQYF. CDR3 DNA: TGTGCCAGCAGCCCCAATTCCGGGACAGGGGGTCATGAGCAGTACTTC.

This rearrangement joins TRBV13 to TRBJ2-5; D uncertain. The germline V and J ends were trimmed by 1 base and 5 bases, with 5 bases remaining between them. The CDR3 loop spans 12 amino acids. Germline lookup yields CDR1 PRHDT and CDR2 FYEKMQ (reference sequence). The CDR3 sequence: CASSLDSETQYF. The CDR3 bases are TGTGCCAGCAGCTTAGATAGCGAGACCCAGTACTTC.

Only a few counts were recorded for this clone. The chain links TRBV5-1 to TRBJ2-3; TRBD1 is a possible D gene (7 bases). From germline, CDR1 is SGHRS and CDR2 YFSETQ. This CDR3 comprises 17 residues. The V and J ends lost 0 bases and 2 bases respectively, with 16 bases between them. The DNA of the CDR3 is TGCGCCAGCAGCTTGGAGGCCGCGGGACAGCTCACAGATACGCAGTATTTT. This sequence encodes CASSLEAAGQLTDTQYF.

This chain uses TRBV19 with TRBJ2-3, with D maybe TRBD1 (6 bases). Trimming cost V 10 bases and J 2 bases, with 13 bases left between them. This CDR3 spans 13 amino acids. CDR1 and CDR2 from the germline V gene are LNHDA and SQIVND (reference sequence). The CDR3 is CANRQASTDTQYF. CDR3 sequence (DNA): TGTGCCAATCGACAGGCCTCCACAGATACGCAGTATTTT.

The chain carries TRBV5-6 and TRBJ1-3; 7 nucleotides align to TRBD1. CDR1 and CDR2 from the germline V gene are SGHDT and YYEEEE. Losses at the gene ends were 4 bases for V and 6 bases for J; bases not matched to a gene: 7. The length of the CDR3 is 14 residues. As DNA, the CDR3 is TGTGCCAGCAGCCTGGGACAGTTAGTAAACACCATATATTTT. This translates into CASSLGQLVNTIYF. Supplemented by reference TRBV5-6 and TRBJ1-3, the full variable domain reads DAGVTQSPTHLIKTRGQQVTLRCSPKSGHDTVSWYQQALGQGPQFIFQYYEEEERQRGNFPDRFSGHQFPNYSSELNVNALLLGDSALYLCASSLGQLVNTIYFGEGSWLTVV.

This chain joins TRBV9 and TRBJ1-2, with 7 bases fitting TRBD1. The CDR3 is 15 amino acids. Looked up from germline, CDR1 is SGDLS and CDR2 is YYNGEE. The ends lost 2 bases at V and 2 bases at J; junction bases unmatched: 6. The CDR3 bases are TGTGCCAGCAGCGTCGGACAGGACCGCAACTATGGCTACACCTTC. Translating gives CASSVGQDRNYGYTF.

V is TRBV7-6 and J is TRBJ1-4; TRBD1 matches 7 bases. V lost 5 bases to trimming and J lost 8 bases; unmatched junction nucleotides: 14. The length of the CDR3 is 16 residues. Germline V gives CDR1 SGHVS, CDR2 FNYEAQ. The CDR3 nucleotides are TGTGCCAGCAGCCAAAAGGGAGAGGGGGCGTTCGAAAAACTGTTTTTT. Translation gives CASSQKGEGAFEKLFF.

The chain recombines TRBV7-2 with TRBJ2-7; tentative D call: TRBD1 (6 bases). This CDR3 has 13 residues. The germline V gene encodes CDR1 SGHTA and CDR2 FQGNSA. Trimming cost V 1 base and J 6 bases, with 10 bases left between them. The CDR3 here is CASSLDQGGEQYF. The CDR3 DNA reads TGTGCCAGCAGCTTAGATCAAGGGGGCGAGCAGTACTTC. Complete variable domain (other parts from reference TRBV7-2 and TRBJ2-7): GAGVSQSPSNKVTEKGKDVELRCDPISGHTALYWYRQSLGQGLEFLIYFQGNSAPDKSGLPSDRFSAERTGGSVSTLTIQRTQQEDSAVYLCASSLDQGGEQYFGPGTRLTVT.

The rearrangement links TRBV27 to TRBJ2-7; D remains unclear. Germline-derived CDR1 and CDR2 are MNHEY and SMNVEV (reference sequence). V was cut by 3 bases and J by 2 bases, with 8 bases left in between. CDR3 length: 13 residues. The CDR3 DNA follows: TGTGCCAGCAGTTTTCGACGAACCTACGAGCAGTACTTC. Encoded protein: CASSFRRTYEQYF.

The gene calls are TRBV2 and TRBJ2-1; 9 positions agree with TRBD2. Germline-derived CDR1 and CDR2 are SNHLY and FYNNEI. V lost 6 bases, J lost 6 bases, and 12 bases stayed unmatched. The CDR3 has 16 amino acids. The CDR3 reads CASSLGIDSGSNEQFF. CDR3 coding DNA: TGTGCCAGCAGCTTAGGGATCGATAGCGGGAGCAATGAGCAGTTCTTC.

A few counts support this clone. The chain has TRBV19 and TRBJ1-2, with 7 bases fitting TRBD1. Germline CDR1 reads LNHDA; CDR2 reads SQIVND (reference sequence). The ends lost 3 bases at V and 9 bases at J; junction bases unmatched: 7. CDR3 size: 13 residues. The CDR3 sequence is CASSIGTVPSYTF. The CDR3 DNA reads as TGTGCCAGTAGTATCGGGACAGTCCCTAGCTACACCTTC.

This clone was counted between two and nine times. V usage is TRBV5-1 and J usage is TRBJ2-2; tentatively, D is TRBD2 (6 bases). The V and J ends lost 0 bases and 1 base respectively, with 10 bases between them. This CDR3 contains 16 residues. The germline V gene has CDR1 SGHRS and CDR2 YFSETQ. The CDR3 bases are TGCGCCAGCAGCTTGGGAGCGGGCGAGAACACCGGGGAGCTGTTTTTT. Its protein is CASSLGAGENTGELFF.

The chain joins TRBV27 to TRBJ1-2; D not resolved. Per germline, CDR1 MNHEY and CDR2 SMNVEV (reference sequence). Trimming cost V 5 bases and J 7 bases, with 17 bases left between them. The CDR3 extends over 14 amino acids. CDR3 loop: CASSHLLTAPGYTF. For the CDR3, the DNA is TGTGCCAGCAGTCACCTACTAACAGCTCCTGGCTACACCTTC.

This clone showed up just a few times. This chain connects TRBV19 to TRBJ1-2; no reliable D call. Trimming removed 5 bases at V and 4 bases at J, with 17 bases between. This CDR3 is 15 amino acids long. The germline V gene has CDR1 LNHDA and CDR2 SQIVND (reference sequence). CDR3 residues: CASSSLYGQSYGYTF. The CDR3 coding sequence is TGTGCCAGTAGTTCCCTCTATGGCCAATCCTATGGCTACACCTTC.

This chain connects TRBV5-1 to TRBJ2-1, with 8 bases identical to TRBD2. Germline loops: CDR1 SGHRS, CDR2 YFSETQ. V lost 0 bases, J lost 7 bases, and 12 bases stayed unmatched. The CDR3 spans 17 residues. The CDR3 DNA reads TGCGCCAGCAGCTTGGGTTCCGGGACTAGTCTCCTTAATGAGCAGTTCTTC. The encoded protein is CASSLGSGTSLLNEQFF. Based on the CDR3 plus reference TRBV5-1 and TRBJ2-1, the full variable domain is KAGVTQTPRYLIKTRGQQVTLSCSPISGHRSVSWYQQTPGQGLQFLFEYFSETQRNKGNFPGRFSGRQFSNSRSEMNVSTLELGDSALYLCASSLGSGTSLLNEQFFGPGTRLTVL.

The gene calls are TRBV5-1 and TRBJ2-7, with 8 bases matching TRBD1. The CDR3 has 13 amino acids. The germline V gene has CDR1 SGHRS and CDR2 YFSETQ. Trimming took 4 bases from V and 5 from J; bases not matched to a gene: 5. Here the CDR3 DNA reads TGCGCCAGCAGCCCGGGACAGGCCCACGAGCAGTACTTC. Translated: CASSPGQAHEQYF.